These 26 T cell receptor beta chains were sequenced from one sample in a study of T cell responses to AZD1222 COVID-19 vaccine (dated by TCRdb to about 2021). Receptor libraries were prepared by the immunoSEQ multiplex PCR assay. TCRdb took over this immuneACCESS table, retaining in-frame rearrangements with V and J assigned. Such tables are incomplete; in checked studies, under half of the missing clones stem from an unresolved V gene, and the remainder is unexplained. This sample gives 140,000 or so clones in total; 80% to 90% of them show up just once. The top ten constitute around 1.5% of the sample. According to the study, the label for this sample's time point signals: baseline before first vaccination. Material: peripheral blood, obtained on day 0 of AZD1222 vaccination. These receptors were obtained from an adult in good health.

This clone was detected once. CDR3 loop: CASSLDVSSGTQYF. The CDR3, as DNA: TGTGCCAGCAGCTTGGACGTGTCATCCGGTACGCAGTATTTT. The chain is built from TRBV5-4 and TRBJ2-3; D is unclear. CDR1 and CDR2 (germline): SGHNT, YYREEE (reference sequence). The ends were cut back, 0 bases at V and 8 bases at J, with 13 bases in the middle. The CDR3 totals 14 residues. Full variable domain (missing parts from reference TRBV5-4 and TRBJ2-3): ETGVTQSPTHLIKTRGQQVTLRCSSQSGHNTVSWYQQALGQGPQFIFQYYREEENGRGNFPPRFSGLQFPNYSSELNVNALELDDSALYLCASSLDVSSGTQYFGPGTRLTVL.

This rearrangement joins TRBV27 to TRBJ2-2, with 11 bases fitting TRBD2. The CDR3 is 14 amino acids. Trimming removed 10 bases from V and 5 bases from J; junction bases left unmatched: 6. Germline CDR1 is MNHEY and CDR2 is SMNVEV (reference sequence). CDR3 protein: CAIGGTSGTGELFF. CDR3 sequence (DNA): TGTGCCATCGGCGGGACTAGCGGAACCGGGGAGCTGTTTTTT.

The chain recombines TRBV12-3 or TRBV12-4 with TRBJ1-1; unclear D gene. V was pared by 3 bases and J by 7 bases, with 6 bases between. This CDR3 has 11 residues. The CDR3 protein is CASSLGSEAFF. CDR3 in DNA: TGTGCCAGCAGTTTGGGCAGTGAAGCTTTCTTT.

The chain employs TRBV10-3 and TRBJ2-1; 7 positions agree with TRBD2. Germline assignment: CDR1 ENHRY and CDR2 SYGVKD. Losses at the gene ends were 3 bases for V and 6 bases for J; bases not matched to a gene: 8. This CDR3 has 15 amino acids. The CDR3 DNA reads TGTGCCATCAGTGACGCGGGAGCAGGAAGCAATGAGCAGTTCTTC. Translating gives CAISDAGAGSNEQFF.

The V and J genes are TRBV2 and TRBJ2-5; TRBD1 or TRBD2 may be the D gene (6 bases each). The V gene lost 2 bases and the J gene lost 5 bases, with 18 bases spanning the gap. Germline V CDR1 and CDR2: SNHLY, FYNNEI. This CDR3 region has 16 residues. The CDR3 spells CASSERRGRKGETQYF. The DNA for the CDR3 is TGTGCCAGCAGTGAAAGAAGGGGGAGGAAAGGGGAGACCCAGTACTTC.

This chain links TRBV11-2 with TRBJ2-5; 12 nucleotides agree with TRBD2. The CDR3 sequence is 15 residues long. CDR1 and CDR2 (germline): SGHAT, FQNNGV. J lost 2 bases, V lost 5 bases, and 3 bases had no gene match. Here the CDR3 DNA reads TGTGCCAGCAGCCCCGGACTAGCGGGACAAGAGACCCAGTACTTC. Translation gives CASSPGLAGQETQYF.

This chain connects TRBV25-1 to TRBJ2-7, with D maybe TRBD1 (5 bases). V dropped 4 bases and J dropped 7 bases, with 14 bases sitting between them. Germline V gene sequence: CDR1 MGHDK, CDR2 SYGVNS. This CDR3 has 13 residues. This CDR3 is CASSVQVATEQYF. The CDR3 bases are TGTGCCAGCAGTGTACAGGTTGCTACGGAGCAGTACTTC.

This clone came up once. The chain is built from TRBV9 and TRBJ2-3, with D unclear. Germline V lookup: CDR1 SGDLS, CDR2 YYNGEE. This CDR3 is built from 13 residues. Trimming pared 2 bases from V and 2 bases from J, leaving 6 bases between. CDR3 loop: CASSVTYTDTQYF. The CDR3 DNA sequence: TGTGCCAGCAGCGTTACCTACACAGATACGCAGTATTTT.

This sequence joins TRBV19 and TRBJ1-2; no definite D call. V shed 7 bases and J shed 0 bases, with 12 bases lying between them. CDR1 and CDR2 (germline): LNHDA, SQIVND (reference sequence). This CDR3 has 14 residues. DNA of the CDR3: TGTGCCAGTATCGCAGATACTGCTAACTATGGCTACACCTTC. Its protein product is CASIADTANYGYTF.

The gene calls are TRBV27 and TRBJ1-4, with 9 bases aligning to TRBD1. The CDR3 is made up of 13 amino acids. Trimming took 6 bases from V and 14 from J; bases not matched to a gene: 10. Germline values: CDR1 MNHEY, CDR2 SMNVEV (reference sequence). DNA of the CDR3: TGTGCCAGCAGCCAAGAACAGGGGGCGCGGCTGTTTTTT. This codes for CASSQEQGARLFF.

The CDR3 protein is CASRKTDHNEKLFF. CDR3 in DNA: TGTGCCAGCAGGAAGACAGATCATAATGAAAAACTGTTTTTT. The chain recombines TRBV2 with TRBJ1-4; a weak D match, TRBD1 (5 bases). V was clipped by 6 bases and J by 4 bases, with 12 bases between them. Germline CDR1 reads SNHLY; CDR2 reads FYNNEI. This CDR3 region has 14 residues.

The chain recombines TRBV27 with TRBJ2-3; 9 bases fit TRBD2. J was trimmed by 2 bases and V by 7 bases; bases with no gene match: 13. Germline CDR1 and CDR2: MNHEY and SMNVEV (reference sequence). CDR3 length: 17 amino acids. The CDR3 is CASKPFGASGNTDTQYF. In DNA form, the CDR3 reads TGTGCCAGCAAACCCTTCGGAGCTAGCGGGAACACAGATACGCAGTATTTT.

This chain joins TRBV19 and TRBJ1-5; D perhaps matches TRBD1 (6 bases). This CDR3 has 16 amino acids. V dropped 5 bases and J dropped 2 bases, with 16 bases sitting between them. CDR1 and CDR2 from the germline V gene are LNHDA and SQIVND (reference sequence). The CDR3 here is CASSVLQGRGNQPQHF. The CDR3 bases are TGTGCCAGTAGTGTCCTACAGGGTAGGGGCAATCAGCCCCAGCATTTT. Drawing the rest from reference TRBV19 and TRBJ1-5, the complete variable domain is DGGITQSPKYLFRKEGQNVTLSCEQNLNHDAMYWYRQDPGQGLRLIYYSQIVNDFQKGDIAEGYSVSREKKESFPLTVTSAQKNPTAFYLCASSVLQGRGNQPQHFGDGTRLSIL.

The chain uses TRBV9 and TRBJ2-1, with D possibly being TRBD1 (6 bases). The germline gives CDR1 SGDLS, CDR2 YYNGEE. Trimming removed 2 bases from V and 0 bases from J, with 9 bases in between. CDR3 size: 15 residues. CDR3 sequence (DNA): TGTGCCAGCAGCGTCGAGGACAGCTCCTACAATGAGCAGTTCTTC. Encoded protein: CASSVEDSSYNEQFF.

This chain links TRBV6-5 with TRBJ2-1; tentatively, D is TRBD1 or TRBD2 (5 bases each). V was clipped by 2 bases and J by 10 bases, with 9 bases between them. The germline gives CDR1 MNHEY, CDR2 SVGAGI. The length of the CDR3 is 12 residues. The CDR3, as DNA: TGTGCCAGCAGTTACGAGGGGAGCGAGCAGTTCTTC. Translation gives CASSYEGSEQFF.

The V call is TRBV13, the J call TRBJ2-7; D might be TRBD1 (6 bases). Germline CDR1 is PRHDT and CDR2 is FYEKMQ (reference sequence). The CDR3 contains 15 residues. V was cut by 5 bases and J by 5 bases, with 19 bases left in between. The CDR3 loop reads CASSTQLQGRDEQYF. CDR3 nucleotides: TGTGCCAGCAGCACACAACTACAGGGCCGGGACGAGCAGTACTTC.

This chain joins TRBV19 and TRBJ1-1; D uncertain. Germline CDR1 and CDR2: LNHDA and SQIVND (reference sequence). The CDR3 consists of 15 residues. V lost 6 bases and J 0 bases, leaving 14 bases between the germline ends. The chain's CDR3 is CASRPSRVLNTEAFF. The DNA of the CDR3 is TGTGCCAGTAGGCCCAGCCGGGTCTTGAACACTGAAGCTTTCTTT.

The chain carries TRBV13 and TRBJ2-2, with 9 bases identical to TRBD2. The V segment lost 3 bases and the J segment 5 bases; nucleotides outside the gene matches: 7. Germline CDR1 PRHDT, CDR2 FYEKMQ (reference sequence). The CDR3 covers 16 residues. CDR3 amino acids: CASSLGLAGPTGELFF. The CDR3 coding sequence is TGTGCCAGCAGCTTGGGGCTAGCGGGGCCTACCGGGGAGCTGTTTTTT. Using reference TRBV13 and TRBJ2-2 for the parts outside the CDR3, the full variable domain is AAGVIQSPRHLIKEKRETATLKCYPIPRHDTVYWYQQGPGQDPQFLISFYEKMQSDKGSIPDRFSAQQFSDYHSELNMSSLELGDSALYFCASSLGLAGPTGELFFGEGSRLTVL.

The rearrangement joins TRBV19 to TRBJ1-6, with 8 bases that match TRBD1. V shed 5 bases, J shed 9 bases, and the junction held 9 bases outside the gene matches. This CDR3 spans 15 amino acids. Looked up from germline, CDR1 is LNHDA and CDR2 is SQIVND (reference sequence). CDR3 sequence (DNA): TGTGCCAGTAGTCCGGCGGACAGGGTCAGTTCACCCCTCCACTTT. This sequence encodes CASSPADRVSSPLHF.

The chain has TRBV7-3 and TRBJ2-1; 9 bases agree with TRBD2. Per germline, CDR1 SGHTA and CDR2 FQGTGA. The CDR3 is 15 residues long. V lost 5 bases, J lost 3 bases, and 5 bases stayed unmatched. The CDR3: CASSPLAGNYNEQFF. The CDR3 coding sequence is TGTGCCAGCAGCCCGCTAGCGGGAAACTACAATGAGCAGTTCTTC. The complete variable domain, with remaining parts taken from reference TRBV7-3 and TRBJ2-1, reads GAGVSQTPSNKVTEKGKYVELRCDPISGHTALYWYRQSLGQGPEFLIYFQGTGAADDSGLPNDRFFAVRPEGSVSTLKIQRTERGDSAVYLCASSPLAGNYNEQFFGPGTRLTVL.

The chain employs TRBV5-1 and TRBJ1-1, with D unresolved. The germline V gene encodes CDR1 SGHRS and CDR2 YFSETQ. Trimming took off 4 bases at V and 1 base at J, with 8 bases between the two ends. The CDR3 consists of 13 residues. The CDR3 is CASSLRQNTEAFF. CDR3 sequence (DNA): TGCGCCAGCAGCCTTAGACAGAACACTGAAGCTTTCTTT. Drawing the rest from reference TRBV5-1 and TRBJ1-1, the complete variable domain is KAGVTQTPRYLIKTRGQQVTLSCSPISGHRSVSWYQQTPGQGLQFLFEYFSETQRNKGNFPGRFSGRQFSNSRSEMNVSTLELGDSALYLCASSLRQNTEAFFGQGTRLTVV.

This clone came up a few times. The rearrangement links TRBV5-4 to TRBJ2-7; D is ambiguous. The V end was cut by 0 bases, the J end by 7 bases, with 8 bases between. This CDR3 region has 12 residues. The germline CDR1 and CDR2 sequences are SGHNT and YYREEE (reference sequence). The CDR3 DNA reads as TGTGCCAGCAGCTTGGATACTTTGGAGCAGTACTTC. This gives the protein CASSLDTLEQYF.

Worth noting for this clone: The sample contains more than one DNA sequence encoding this CDR3. The chain couples TRBV28 to TRBJ2-2; D unresolved. V was shortened by 6 bases and J by 2 bases, with 4 bases between the two germline ends. This CDR3 has 12 amino acids. Germline V CDR1 and CDR2: MDHEN, SYDVKM. CDR3 in DNA: TGTGCCAGCAGCCTTAACACCGGGGAGCTGTTTTTT. Translated: CASSLNTGELFF.

This chain joins TRBV7-9 and TRBJ2-3; perhaps TRBD2 as D (7 bases). The germline V gene has CDR1 SEHNR and CDR2 FQNEAQ (reference sequence). The CDR3 consists of 15 residues. Trimming pared 6 bases from V and 2 bases from J, leaving 15 bases between. In DNA form, the CDR3 reads TGTGCCAGCAGATTTGTGGGGGGGCACACAGATACGCAGTATTTT. The encoded protein is CASRFVGGHTDTQYF.

The V gene is TRBV5-1, the J gene TRBJ1-2; D possibly corresponds to TRBD1 (5 bases). With 4 bases removed from V and 1 base from J, the gap between germline ends came to 14 bases. CDR1 is SGHRS and CDR2 is YFSETQ in the germline V gene. The CDR3 is 15 amino acids. DNA of the CDR3: TGCGCCAGCAGCCCCGGGACGGCTGTTAACTATGGCTACACCTTC. Its translation: CASSPGTAVNYGYTF.

In this sample, this clone turned up a few times. J is TRBJ2-3 and V is TRBV6-4, with unresolved D. The CDR3 contains 14 residues. The germline gives CDR1 MRHNA, CDR2 SNTAGT. Trimming took off 6 bases at V and 2 bases at J, with 12 bases between the two ends. CDR3 amino acids: CASSRNGNTDTQYF. The CDR3 coding sequence is TGTGCCAGCAGCCGGAATGGTAACACAGATACGCAGTATTTT.